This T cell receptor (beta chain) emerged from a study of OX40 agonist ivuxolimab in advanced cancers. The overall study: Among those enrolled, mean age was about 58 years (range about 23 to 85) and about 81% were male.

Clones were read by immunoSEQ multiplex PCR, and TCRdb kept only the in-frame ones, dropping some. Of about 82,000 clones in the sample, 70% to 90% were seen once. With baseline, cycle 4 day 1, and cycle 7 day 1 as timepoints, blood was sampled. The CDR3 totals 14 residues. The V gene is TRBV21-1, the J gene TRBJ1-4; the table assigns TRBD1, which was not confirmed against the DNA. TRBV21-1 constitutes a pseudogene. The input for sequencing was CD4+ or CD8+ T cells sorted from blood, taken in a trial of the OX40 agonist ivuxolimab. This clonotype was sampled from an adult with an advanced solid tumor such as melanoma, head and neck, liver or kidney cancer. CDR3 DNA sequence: TGTGCCAGCAGCAAAGAACGATGGAGACAGCCCCTGTTTTTT. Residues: CASSKERWRQPLFF.